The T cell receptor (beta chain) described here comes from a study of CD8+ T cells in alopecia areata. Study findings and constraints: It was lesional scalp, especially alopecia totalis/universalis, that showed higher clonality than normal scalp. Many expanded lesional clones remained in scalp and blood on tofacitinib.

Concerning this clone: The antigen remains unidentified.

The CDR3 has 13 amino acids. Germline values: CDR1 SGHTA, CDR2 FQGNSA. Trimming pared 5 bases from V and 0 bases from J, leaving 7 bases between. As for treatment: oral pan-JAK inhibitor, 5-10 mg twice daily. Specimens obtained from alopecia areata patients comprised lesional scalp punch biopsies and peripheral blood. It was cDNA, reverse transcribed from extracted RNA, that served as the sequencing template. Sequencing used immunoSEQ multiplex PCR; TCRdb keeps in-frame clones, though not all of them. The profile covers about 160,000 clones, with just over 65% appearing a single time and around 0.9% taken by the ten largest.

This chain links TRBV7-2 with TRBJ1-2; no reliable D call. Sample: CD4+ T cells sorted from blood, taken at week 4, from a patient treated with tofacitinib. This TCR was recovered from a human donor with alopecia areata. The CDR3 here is CASSPQPNYGYTF. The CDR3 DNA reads TGTGCCAGCAGCCCACAGCCTAACTATGGCTACACCTTC.